Presented here are 6 T cell receptor beta chains from one specimen sequenced in a study of cytomegalovirus exposure and HLA in healthy donors. Both 60 Vbeta primers and 13 Jbeta primers went into the PCR. Repertoires were generated with immunoSEQ multiplex PCR, while TCRdb's copy carries only in-frame clones and drops some. The data hold 180,000 or so clones, with less than 85% observed a single time. Sequenced sample: PBMCs. These receptors came from a male donor in good health and CMV-seronegative.

The chain joins TRBV19 to TRBJ2-7; possible D gene TRBD2, 5 bases. Germline V CDR1 and CDR2: LNHDA, SQIVND (reference sequence). V dropped 2 bases and J dropped 7 bases, with 9 bases sitting between them. The CDR3 extends over 12 amino acids. The CDR3 region is CASSILPGEQYF. The CDR3 DNA follows: TGTGCCAGTAGTATACTGCCGGGGGAGCAGTACTTC.

The chain uses TRBV2 and TRBJ2-5; D might be TRBD2 (6 bases). CDR3 length: 13 amino acids. CDR1 SNHLY and CDR2 FYNNEI come from the germline V gene. Trimming took 4 bases from V and 11 from J, leaving 17 bases between them. CDR3: CASSGTPGEEQYF. The CDR3 region has the DNA TGTGCCAGCAGTGGAACGCCGGGAGAGGAGCAGTACTTC.

The count of this clone is one. The chain joins TRBV7-8 to TRBJ2-1; 13 bases match TRBD2. Losses at the gene ends were 5 bases for V and 6 bases for J; bases not matched to a gene: 4. CDR1 is SGHVS and CDR2 is FQNEAQ in the germline V gene. The CDR3 totals 15 residues. CDR3 loop: CASSLTSGGVNEQFF. The CDR3 DNA is TGTGCCAGCAGCCTAACTAGCGGGGGGGTCAATGAGCAGTTCTTC.

This chain joins TRBV28 and TRBJ2-7, with 9 positions matching TRBD2. This CDR3 has 15 amino acids. Germline V gives CDR1 MDHEN, CDR2 SYDVKM. The J segment lost 5 bases and the V segment lost 4 bases, leaving 9 bases of the junction unmatched. Here the CDR3 reads CASSSNAGLANEQYF. The CDR3 coding sequence is TGTGCCAGCAGTTCTAACGCGGGACTAGCAAACGAGCAGTACTTC.

The genes are TRBV7-3 and TRBJ2-2, with 11 bases that match TRBD2. V trimming: 5 bases; J trimming: 4 bases; junction bases outside the gene matches: 12. This CDR3 has 18 residues. CDR1 and CDR2 (germline): SGHTA, FQGTGA. CDR3: CASSPTPIAGGGTGELFF. The CDR3 nucleotides read TGTGCCAGCAGCCCCACCCCGATAGCGGGAGGGGGCACCGGGGAGCTGTTTTTT.

This chain connects TRBV6-5 to TRBJ1-5, with D hard to call. CDR1 and CDR2 from the germline V gene are MNHEY and SVGAGI. The CDR3 is 13 residues long. V was cut by 0 bases and J by 5 bases, with 5 bases left in between. CDR3: CASSYSRDQPQHF. The CDR3 DNA follows: TGTGCCAGCAGTTACTCGAGAGATCAGCCCCAGCATTTT.